A selection of T cell receptor beta chains follows, all from one sample in a study of healthy donors' naive CD4 and CD8 T cells. Each CDR3 protein gets one entry after TCRdb re-called the reads with MiXCR. The sample holds roughly 200,000 distinct CDR3 sequences, around 74% seen once. Sequencing input: naive CD4+ and CD8+ T cells sorted from blood, pooled from several donors. These receptor sequences come from a pool of human donors in good health; the sample pools cells from several healthy donors. The CDR3 runs from the conserved cysteine through the conserved F or W. A D gene is named only where the DNA matches it firmly. Clone size is stated in some rows and not others, as once, few, many or a class when expanded.

j_gene,v_gene,abundance,d_gene,CDR3nt,CDR3aa
TRBJ2-1,TRBV6-6,.,TRBD2,TGTGCCAGTCGACTAGCGGATTTATCTGAGCAGTTCTTC,CASRLADLSEQFF
TRBJ1-2,TRBV6-5,.,TRBD1,TGTGCCAGCACCCACGGGGCAGCAGGGGGTGACAACTATGGCTACACCTTC,CASTHGAAGGDNYGYTF
TRBJ2-1,TRBV6-5,.,.,TGTGCCAGCACCACAGGGTTGAGCTCCTACAATGAGCAGTTCTTC,CASTTGLSSYNEQFF
TRBJ2-1,TRBV19,.,.,TGTGCCAGTAGTATCGGGGCCCCGACCTACAATGAGCAGTTCTTC,CASSIGAPTYNEQFF
TRBJ2-7,TRBV4-2,few,.,TGTGCCAGCAGCCAAGATCCCTCCCCCCGGGCTTCAGAGCAGTACTTC,CASSQDPSPRASEQYF
TRBJ2-4,TRBV6-2/TRBV6-3,.,.,TGTGCCAGCATTGACCCGGTAGCCAAAAACATTCAGTACTTC,CASIDPVAKNIQYF
TRBJ1-4,TRBV18,.,.,TGTGCCAGCTCACCACCCGACGGGAATGAAAAACTGTTTTTT,CASSPPDGNEKLFF
TRBJ2-7,TRBV5-5,.,.,TGTGCCAGCAGCTTGGGGCTTATGTACGAGCAGTACTTC,CASSLGLMYEQYF
TRBJ2-6,TRBV12-3/TRBV12-4,.,TRBD2,TGTGCCAGCAGTTTCGATTTGGGGAGGGATCCTTCTGGGGCCAACGTCCTGACTTTC,CASSFDLGRDPSGANVLTF
TRBJ2-3,TRBV6-5,.,TRBD2,TGTGCCAGCAGCCCCGGGGAAGCGGGGGCCCCCACAGATACGCAGTATTTT,CASSPGEAGAPTDTQYF
TRBJ2-7,TRBV29-1,.,.,TGCAGCGTTGAAGATCGGGACGGGCCCTACGAGCAGTACTTC,CSVEDRDGPYEQYF
TRBJ1-4,TRBV24-1,.,TRBD1,TGTGCCACCACCCGTGACAGGGTCGAGAGGGATGAAAAACTGTTTTTT,CATTRDRVERDEKLFF
TRBJ2-7,TRBV27,.,TRBD2,TGTGCCAGCAGTTTCAGCGGGGCAGGGTACGAGCAGTACTTC,CASSFSGAGYEQYF
TRBJ1-1,TRBV19,few,.,TGTGCCAGTAGTTCACGAACCAGAGCTTTCTTT,CASSSRTRAFF
TRBJ1-5,TRBV2,.,.,TGTGCCAGCAGTTTTGACAGGCTCAATCAGCCCCAGCATTTT,CASSFDRLNQPQHF
TRBJ2-1,TRBV7-8,once,TRBD2,TGTGCCAGCAGCTTAGGTTCTGGACTAGCGTCGGTTGAGCAGTTCTTC,CASSLGSGLASVEQFF
TRBJ2-3,TRBV27,.,TRBD2,TGTGCCAGCAGTCTAGCGGGAGGGCATGGGCAGTATTTT,CASSLAGGHGQYF
TRBJ2-5,TRBV15,.,.,TGTGCCACCAGCAGAGATTTAGGGGACCAAGAGACCCAGTACTTC,CATSRDLGDQETQYF
TRBJ1-5,TRBV20-1,.,TRBD1,TGCAGTGCTCTTGACAGGGACTTTGGTCAGCCCCAGCATTTT,CSALDRDFGQPQHF
TRBJ2-7,TRBV29-1,.,TRBD1,TGCAGCGTTTCAACGGACAGGGGCTTCTACGAGCAGTACTTC,CSVSTDRGFYEQYF
TRBJ1-1,TRBV5-5,.,.,TGTGCCAGCAGCTTGGGTCCGACTGAAGCTTTCTTT,CASSLGPTEAFF
TRBJ2-7,TRBV12-3/TRBV12-4,few,.,TGTGCCAGCAGTTACAGGGTGGGGTCCTACGAGCAGTACTTC,CASSYRVGSYEQYF
TRBJ2-7,TRBV29-1,.,.,TGCAGCGTTGCCTTGACTAGAGCCAACGAGCAGTACTTC,CSVALTRANEQYF
TRBJ2-7,TRBV5-6,few,.,TGTGCCAGCAGCTTGATTACAGCCTCCTACGAGCAGTACTTC,CASSLITASYEQYF
TRBJ2-1,TRBV29-1,.,TRBD1,TGCAGCGTCGAAAGCAGGGACAGGGGGTTCTTC,CSVESRDRGFF
TRBJ2-7,TRBV12-3/TRBV12-4,.,TRBD1,TGTGCCAGCAGTTTAAGGACAGGGGATATTTACGAGCAGTACTTC,CASSLRTGDIYEQYF
TRBJ2-1,TRBV29-1,.,.,TGCAGCGTTGAGAGTGGGAGCTTAAATGAGCAGTTCTTC,CSVESGSLNEQFF
TRBJ2-2,TRBV20-1,.,.,TGCAGTGCTAGAGATGTATACACCGGGGAGCTGTTTTTT,CSARDVYTGELFF
TRBJ1-1,TRBV29-1,few,TRBD1,TGCAGCGGTACGGACAGGGGCACTGAAGCTTTCTTT,CSGTDRGTEAFF
TRBJ1-2,TRBV6-5,.,.,TGTGCCAGCAGTTACTCCGGCAGGGGCGGTGGCTACACCTTC,CASSYSGRGGGYTF
TRBJ2-5,TRBV19,.,.,TGTGCCAGTAGTAAGGGGACCCAAGAGACCCAGTACTTC,CASSKGTQETQYF
TRBJ2-7,TRBV11-2,.,.,TGTGCCAGCAGCTCCACCAGAAGCGGACTCTACGAGCAGTACTTC,CASSSTRSGLYEQYF
TRBJ2-1,TRBV6-5,.,.,TGTGCCAGCAGTTACTCGGAGGGGCTACCCAATGAGCAGTTCTTC,CASSYSEGLPNEQFF
TRBJ1-3,TRBV13,.,.,TGTGCCAGCAGCTTTGGGTATCAAGGAAACACCATATATTTT,CASSFGYQGNTIYF
TRBJ2-5,TRBV29-1,.,TRBD1,TGCAGCGCGCAGGGGGATCAAGAGACCCAGTACTTC,CSAQGDQETQYF
TRBJ2-1,TRBV29-1,.,.,TGCAGCGCCGGGTATGGGTCGTTCTTC,CSAGYGSFF
TRBJ2-1,TRBV19,few,.,TGTGCCAGTAGTATAGTCCAGCACAATGAGCAGTTCTTC,CASSIVQHNEQFF
TRBJ2-7,TRBV28,once,TRBD2,TGTGCCAGCAGTTTACGAACTAGCGGCTCCTACGAGCAGTACTTC,CASSLRTSGSYEQYF
TRBJ2-6,TRBV29-1,.,.,TGCAGCGTTGAAGAATTGGGCTCTGGGGCCAACGTCCTGACTTTC,CSVEELGSGANVLTF
TRBJ1-1,TRBV6-5,.,.,TGTGCCAGCAGGACCGGGACTACTAAACCTGAAGCTTTCTTT,CASRTGTTKPEAFF
TRBJ2-7,TRBV5-4,.,TRBD2,TGTGCCAGCAGCTCCCTTGGGACTAGAGCCTACGAGCAGTACTTC,CASSSLGTRAYEQYF
TRBJ2-2,TRBV29-1,.,.,TGCAGCGTCCTGAGGGGCACCGGGGAGCTGTTTTTT,CSVLRGTGELFF
TRBJ2-3,TRBV20-1,.,.,TGCAGTGCCCGAAGGCCCGGAGGCCGGGCTACGCAGTATTTT,CSARRPGGRATQYF
TRBJ2-7,TRBV29-1,.,TRBD1,TGCAGCGTTGGAGGGACAGTAACCTACGAGCAGTACTTC,CSVGGTVTYEQYF
TRBJ1-1,TRBV27,once,.,TGTGCCAGCAGTTTATCGAAACATCCCTTCTCGGAAGCTTTCTTT,CASSLSKHPFSEAFF
TRBJ1-2,TRBV30,.,.,TGTGCCTGGAGTGCCGGGACCTATGGCTACACCTTC,CAWSAGTYGYTF
TRBJ2-7,TRBV29-1,.,TRBD2,TGCAGCGTTGAAAAGCGGGAGGGTACCTACGAGCAGTACTTC,CSVEKREGTYEQYF
TRBJ2-7,TRBV6-5,few,TRBD1,TGTGCCAGCAGGCGAGGGACAGCTACTACCTACGAGCAGTACTTC,CASRRGTATTYEQYF
TRBJ1-5,TRBV19,few,.,TGTGCCAGTAGTACACAGGTGAATCAGCCCCAGCATTTT,CASSTQVNQPQHF
TRBJ2-3,TRBV6-5,.,.,TGTGCCGCCAGGGGAGATCACCCCACAGATACGCAGTATTTT,CAARGDHPTDTQYF
TRBJ2-7,TRBV19,few,.,TGTGCCAGCGGAGGATTCACCGGCGAGCAGTACTTC,CASGGFTGEQYF
TRBJ2-2,TRBV29-1,.,.,TGCAGCGTTGAAGATGGTCCGGCCGGCGAGCTGTTTTTT,CSVEDGPAGELFF
TRBJ2-1,TRBV29-1,.,.,TGCAGCGCCACGGGACTCTCTATAAATGAGCAGTTCTTC,CSATGLSINEQFF
TRBJ2-1,TRBV7-8,once,.,TGTGCCAGCAGCAGTGAGCGGAACCCCTACAATGAGCAGTTCTTC,CASSSERNPYNEQFF
TRBJ2-3,TRBV2,.,.,TGTGCCAGCAAAGAGGACGGAACAGATACGCAGTATTTT,CASKEDGTDTQYF
TRBJ1-5,TRBV6-5,.,.,TGTGCCAGCAGGGGAACAGGGTATAGCAATCAGCCCCAGCATTTT,CASRGTGYSNQPQHF
TRBJ1-1,TRBV12-5,.,.,TGTGCTAGTGGTTCGACATCAGGGCTTAGGACTGAAGCTTTCTTT,CASGSTSGLRTEAFF
TRBJ1-1,TRBV19,once,TRBD1,TGTGCCAGTAGACCAGGGGGGTTGAACACTGAAGCTTTCTTT,CASRPGGLNTEAFF